This T cell receptor (beta chain) was observed in a study of early T cells in non-severe SARS-CoV-2 infection (TCRdb year 2021). At the level of the whole study: TCR sequencing used bulk RNA from unsorted whole blood, so alpha and beta chains could not be paired. What the authors observed across the whole study: VDJdb matching was skewed toward anti-spike CD8 responses, so virus-specific expansions were likely underestimated and private and CD4 specificities were missed.

A distance of 8 bases separates the germline ends of V and J, which lose 2 bases and 1 base respectively. CDR1 is given as SGHTA and CDR2 as FQGNSA, both from the germline V gene. The CDR3 goes from the cysteine to the phenylalanine over 14 residues. Solely the CDR3 DNA is kept, with 42 bases framed from the first base. This clonotype has a count of ten or more. The clone's antigen remains unknown. Per-base quality was not reported, and no clone a single base away is much larger than it. Library generation was performed with 5' RACE. TCRdb names NextSeq 500 as the instrument used. To correct for sequencing error and PCR bias, the TCR library protocol tagged individual cDNA molecules with unique molecular identifiers. TCR alpha and beta chains were both sequenced, and the abundances of alpha and beta sequences in each sample were closely correlated with each other. As for the original processing: V gene, J gene and CDR3 annotation of TCR sequences was performed with Decombinator V4. TCRs were defined as expanded if a significant change between any two time points was detected under a Poisson model with p below 0.0001. Abundances of TCRs were expressed as counts per million after normalisation to the total number of TCRs sequenced in each sample. MAIT TCRs were defined by TRAV1-2 paired with TRAJ12, TRAJ20 or TRAJ33, and iNKT TCRs by TRAV10 paired with TRAJ18. A search of VDJdb, accessed on 1 November 2021, was run for TCRs annotated to CMV, EBV and SARS-CoV-2, with TCRs annotated for multiple antigens excluded. TCRdb reran the public reads through fastp at Q25 and MiXCR, keeping productive beta chains. For every CDR3 protein sequence, its rows merge into one entry that carries the most common genes and DNA. The V and J calls reflect TCRdb's pipeline rather than the authors' work. The sample includes tens of thousands of distinct CDR3 sequences, with around 6.6% observed a single time. The ten largest clones add up to 5.8% of the sample.

The study was a case-control design nested within a healthcare worker cohort in London, UK, with weekly nasopharyngeal swab PCR tests and blood sampling. Healthcare workers were enrolled in the week of the UK lockdown, from 23 to 31 March 2020, and were followed every week for up to about 16 weeks. Here the sequenced sample was whole blood, taken at baseline. The receptor's source is an adult who was a healthcare worker with PCR-confirmed SARS-CoV-2 infection or an uninfected control (not recorded which). The chain employs TRBV7-2 and TRBJ2-5, and possibly TRBD2, on 6 matching bases. The CDR3 sequence is CASSLRTIQETQYF. The nucleotides read TGTGCCAGCAGCTTAAGGACTATCCAAGAGACCCAGTACTTC.